This passage covers 13 T cell receptor beta chains from one sample sequenced in a study of CD8 T cells in ankylosing spondylitis. Each CDR3 protein is one row after TCRdb ran MiXCR on the 5' RACE reads. This sample yields about 320,000 distinct CDR3 sequences, of which around 10% are seen a single time; roughly 9% belongs to the top ten. The sequenced sample was blood, either unsorted or a sorted T cell fraction (not recorded which). These receptors were collected from a female donor with ankylosing spondylitis or in good health (not recorded which).

This clonotype was observed at least ten times. This rearrangement joins TRBV10-3 to TRBJ1-2; D is ambiguous. Trimming removed 0 bases from V and 9 bases from J, with 8 bases in between. The CDR3 is made up of 12 amino acids. Germline V CDR1 and CDR2: ENHRY, SYGVKD. The CDR3 loop reads CAISESLGSYTF. The DNA of the CDR3 is TGTGCCATCAGTGAGTCCCTGGGCAGCTACACCTTC.

The chain uses TRBV3-1 and TRBJ2-7, with D unclear. V was clipped by 0 bases and J by 0 bases, with 9 bases between them. The CDR3 contains 15 residues. Germline V gives CDR1 LGHDT, CDR2 YNNKEL (reference sequence). In nucleotides, the CDR3 is TGTGCCAGCAGCCAAGACGACCGAAACTCCTACGAGCAGTACTTC. It yields the protein CASSQDDRNSYEQYF.

This clonotype was detected only a few times. The V call is TRBV28, the J call TRBJ2-2, with 7 bases matching TRBD2. Germline CDR1 and CDR2: MDHEN and SYDVKM. The CDR3 is made up of 15 amino acids. V lost 8 bases and J lost 5; bases outside the gene matches: 11. The CDR3 is CASGEAGRETGELFF. CDR3 coding DNA: TGTGCCAGCGGGGAAGCGGGGAGGGAAACCGGGGAGCTGTTTTTT.

This clonotype was seen ten or more times. This sequence joins TRBV20-1 and TRBJ2-7; possible D gene TRBD2, 5 bases. Trimming pared 3 bases from V and 4 bases from J, leaving 7 bases between. CDR3 size: 11 residues. Germline V gene sequence: CDR1 DFQATT, CDR2 SNEGSKA (reference sequence). CDR3 sequence: CSARPGYEQYF. The CDR3 DNA reads TGCAGTGCTAGGCCGGGGTACGAGCAGTACTTC.

This clonotype came up many times. The V call is TRBV7-2, the J call TRBJ2-7; D unresolved. V was shortened by 1 base and J by 1 base, with 11 bases between the two germline ends. CDR3 length: 15 amino acids. The V gene's germline CDR1 is SGHTA and CDR2 FQGNSA. The CDR3 coding sequence is TGTGCCAGCAGCTTAGTTCGGATGAAGTCCTACGAGCAGTACTTC. Translating gives CASSLVRMKSYEQYF.

This clonotype was counted at least ten times. V and J are TRBV6-4 and TRBJ1-1, with D uncertain. This CDR3 is 14 amino acids long. V was clipped by 4 bases and J by 5 bases, with 14 bases between them. CDR1 and CDR2 from the germline V gene are MRHNA and SNTAGT. The CDR3 nucleotides are TGTGCCAGCAGTGCATCGGACTTGGGTACTGAAGCTTTCTTT. This sequence encodes CASSASDLGTEAFF.

This clonotype was recorded at least ten times. V and J are TRBV20-1 and TRBJ1-2; 11 bases line up with TRBD1. CDR1 is DFQATT, CDR2 SNEGSKA, per germline (reference sequence). This CDR3 has 14 amino acids. V shed 5 bases and J 4 bases; nucleotides not matched to a gene: 6. DNA of the CDR3: TGCAGTGCTGCTACCGGGACAGGGGGCTATGGCTACACCTTC. Translated, it gives CSAATGTGGYGYTF.

A few counts support this clonotype. In nucleotides, the CDR3 is TGTGCCAGCAGCCCCCTTGGGACAGGGCCGGTTGGGGGATATGGCTACACCTTC. This encodes CASSPLGTGPVGGYGYTF. This chain uses TRBV12-3 or TRBV12-4 with TRBJ1-2; 9 bases align to TRBD1. V trimming: 6 bases; J trimming: 5 bases; junction bases outside the gene matches: 19. The CDR3 extends over 18 amino acids.

The table lists this clonotype with many counts. This chain connects TRBV28 to TRBJ2-2; D ambiguous. Germline V lookup: CDR1 MDHEN, CDR2 SYDVKM. The CDR3 length is 13 residues. V lost 2 bases and J 8 bases, leaving 9 bases between the germline ends. The CDR3 loop is CASSLRAFGELFF. CDR3 coding DNA: TGTGCCAGCAGTTTACGAGCGTTTGGGGAGCTGTTTTTT. The variable domain in full, completed from reference TRBV28 and TRBJ2-2, reads DVKVTQSSRYLVKRTGEKVFLECVQDMDHENMFWYRQDPGLGLRLIYFSYDVKMKEKGDIPEGYSVSREKKERFSLILESASTNQTSMYLCASSLRAFGELFFGEGSRLTVL.

This chain links TRBV7-7 with TRBJ2-5; 9 positions agree with TRBD1. CDR3 length equals 17 residues. Per germline, CDR1 SSHAT and CDR2 FNYEAQ (reference sequence). J gave up 5 bases and V 0 bases, and 10 bases lay outside the gene matches. The CDR3 is CASSLAGTNRGLETQYF. The CDR3 nucleotides read TGTGCCAGCAGCTTAGCGGGAACCAACAGGGGGCTGGAGACCCAGTACTTC.

This clonotype has a handful of counts. CDR3 sequence: CASSQVRQLAGEDTQYF. The CDR3 DNA sequence: TGTGCCAGCAGCCAAGTCCGTCAACTAGCGGGAGAAGATACGCAGTATTTT. The chain recombines TRBV3-1 with TRBJ2-3, with 11 bases identical to TRBD2. Germline values: CDR1 LGHDT, CDR2 YNNKEL (reference sequence). With 1 base clipped from V and 5 bases from J, the junction kept 8 bases outside the gene matches. The CDR3 sequence is 17 residues long.

In this sample, this clonotype turned up many times. This chain links TRBV20-1 with TRBJ2-2, with TRBD2 identical over 13 bases. With 6 bases clipped from V and 6 bases from J, the junction kept 7 bases outside the gene matches. The V gene's germline CDR1 is DFQATT and CDR2 SNEGSKA (reference sequence). This CDR3 comprises 15 residues. Written as DNA, the CDR3 is TGCAGTGCACTTACTAGCGGGAGGGCCGCCGGGGAGCTGTTTTTT. Translated: CSALTSGRAAGELFF.

This sequence joins TRBV7-2 and TRBJ2-7, with a tentative D call TRBD2 (6 bases). The CDR3 extends over 14 amino acids. Trimming left V 3 bases short and J 3 bases short, with 12 bases between. Per germline, CDR1 SGHTA and CDR2 FQGNSA. The CDR3 protein is CASSLGDSYYEQYF. CDR3 sequence (DNA): TGTGCCAGCAGCTTGGGGGACTCCTACTACGAGCAGTACTTC.